This T cell receptor beta chain is drawn from a study of identical twins. This clonotype was seen many times. CDR1 and CDR2 (germline): SGHVS, FNYEAQ. The CDR3 extends over 12 amino acids. Trimming pared 4 bases from V and 9 bases from J, leaving 9 bases between. TCRdb analysed the 5' RACE reads with MiXCR anew, one entry per CDR3 protein. The table shows roughly 710,000 distinct CDR3 sequences, with 6% to 6.5% occurring only once. The sample taken for sequencing was naive T cells sorted from blood. This clonotype was obtained from a man aged 18-30 years in good health. The chain recombines TRBV7-6 with TRBJ1-4; D gene ambiguous. The CDR3 protein is CASSSESKKLFF. Written as DNA, the CDR3 is TGTGCCAGCAGCTCGGAGTCGAAAAAACTGTTTTTT.